These 5 T cell receptor beta chains were sequenced from one sample in a study of blood T cell repertoires in COVID-19. Sequencing used immunoSEQ multiplex PCR; TCRdb keeps in-frame clones, though not all of them. The sample has 200,000 to 250,000 clones; around nine tenths are singletons. The material sequenced was PBMCs or T cells enriched from blood (not recorded which). These receptors were taken from a man under 40 who had recovered from COVID-19.

The chain uses TRBV9 and TRBJ1-3, with D unclear. Looked up from germline, CDR1 is SGDLS and CDR2 is YYNGEE. With 6 bases removed from V and 0 bases from J, the gap between germline ends came to 7 bases. CDR3 size: 13 residues. The CDR3 region has the DNA TGTGCCAGCAAAGAGAACTCTGGAAACACCATATATTTT. This gives the protein CASKENSGNTIYF.

The rearrangement uses TRBV6-5 and TRBJ1-4; D might be TRBD1 (6 bases). Trimming cost V 5 bases and J 6 bases, with 7 bases left between them. The V gene's germline CDR1 is MNHEY and CDR2 SVGAGI. CDR3 size: 12 residues. Here the CDR3 DNA reads TGTGCCAGCAGTCGGACAGATGAAAAACTGTTTTTT. This encodes CASSRTDEKLFF.

V gene TRBV7-3 combines with J gene TRBJ2-3, with 8 bases identical to TRBD1. The CDR3 is made up of 15 amino acids. Germline CDR1 and CDR2: SGHTA and FQGTGA. The trim removed 5 bases at V and 8 bases at J, leaving 12 bases unmatched. The CDR3 is CASSLGTGGQGTQYF. In DNA form, the CDR3 reads TGTGCCAGCAGCCTGGGGACTGGCGGACAGGGTACGCAGTATTTT. The complete variable domain, with remaining parts taken from reference TRBV7-3 and TRBJ2-3, reads GAGVSQTPSNKVTEKGKYVELRCDPISGHTALYWYRQSLGQGPEFLIYFQGTGAADDSGLPNDRFFAVRPEGSVSTLKIQRTERGDSAVYLCASSLGTGGQGTQYFGPGTRLTVL.

The chain carries TRBV6-5 and TRBJ1-6; 7 bases are shared with TRBD1. Looked up from germline, CDR1 is MNHEY and CDR2 is SVGAGI. This CDR3 comprises 14 residues. With V trimmed by 4 bases and J by 9 bases, 6 bases remained unmatched. CDR3 DNA sequence: TGTGCCAGCAGTTTACGGGACAGATTTTCACCCCTCCACTTT. Translating gives CASSLRDRFSPLHF.

The CDR3 reads CASSQEPGPNYGYTF. CDR3 coding DNA: TGCGCCAGCAGCCAAGAACCAGGGCCTAACTATGGCTACACCTTC. The rearrangement joins TRBV4-1 to TRBJ1-2; TRBD1 might be the D (5 bases). V was trimmed by 0 bases and J by 0 bases, leaving 8 bases between them. CDR1 MGHRA and CDR2 YSYEKL come from the germline V gene. The CDR3 is 15 amino acids.